This is a list of T cell receptor beta chains from one sample in a study of cytomegalovirus exposure and HLA in healthy donors. Assay used: immunoSEQ multiplex PCR; TCRdb lists only in-frame clones, some missing. The sample shows fewer than 110,000 clones, approximately 80% of them seen only once. Sequencing used PBMCs. These receptors were taken from a male donor in good health and CMV-seronegative. The CDR3 runs from the conserved cysteine through the conserved F or W. A D gene is named only where the DNA matches it firmly. Size is omitted from some rows. Given values are once, few, many or a class for expanded clones.

clone_size d_call cdr3_length j_call v_call cdr3_aa cdr3_nt
- - 15 TRBJ1-1 TRBV7-6 CASSPTGTVNTEAFF TGTGCCAGCAGCCCGACGGGTACGGTGAACACTGAAGCTTTCTTT
- TRBD1 13 TRBJ2-1 TRBV19 CASSIGTGFEQFF TGTGCCAGTAGTATCGGGACAGGGTTTGAGCAGTTCTTC
- TRBD1 14 TRBJ2-7 TRBV6-5 CASSYGTGTYEQYF TGTGCCAGCAGTTACGGGACAGGCACCTACGAGCAGTACTTC
- TRBD2 16 TRBJ2-7 TRBV4-1 CASSQDLGLAVYEQYF TGCGCCAGCAGCCAAGACCTGGGACTAGCTGTCTACGAGCAGTACTTC
- TRBD1 16 TRBJ1-5 TRBV7-2 CASSLAQGAGNQPQHF TGTGCCAGCAGCTTAGCGCAGGGGGCGGGCAATCAGCCCCAGCATTTT
- TRBD1 14 TRBJ2-7 TRBV27 CASSLGTGAYEQYF TGTGCCAGCAGTTTGGGGACAGGGGCCTACGAGCAGTACTTC
- TRBD1 13 TRBJ2-7 TRBV5-8 CFTGGLHFYEQYF TGCTTTACAGGGGGATTACACTTCTACGAGCAGTACTTC
- TRBD1 16 TRBJ1-2 TRBV28 CASSSHIAGTGISYPF TGTGCCAGCAGCTCACATATTGCCGGGACAGGGATAAGCTACCCCTTC
- - 12 TRBJ1-1 TRBV6-6 CASSTGSTVAFF TGTGCCAGCAGTACAGGGTCAACGGTAGCTTTCTTT
- - 12 TRBJ1-4 TRBV10-3 CAISEHLEKLFF TGTGCCATCAGTGAACATCTTGAAAAACTGTTTTTT
- TRBD1 15 TRBJ1-2 TRBV5-6 CASSLFGQANYGYTF TGTGCCAGCAGCTTGTTTGGACAGGCTAACTATGGCTACACCTTC
- TRBD1 14 TRBJ2-1 TRBV19 CASSIGTGGNEQFF TGTGCCAGTAGTATTGGGACAGGGGGCAATGAGCAGTTCTTC
- TRBD1 12 TRBJ1-1 TRBV10-3 CASRRQGGEAFF TGTGCCTCCAGGCGACAGGGGGGTGAAGCTTTCTTT
- - 13 TRBJ1-1 TRBV18 CASSRQTNTEAFF TGTGCCAGCTCCCGACAGACGAACACTGAAGCTTTCTTT
- - 16 TRBJ2-3 TRBV5-1 CASSRGVDYNTDTQYF TGCGCCAGCAGTCGGGGCGTGGACTATAACACAGATACGCAGTATTTT
- - 16 TRBJ2-1 TRBV7-3 CASSQGELARGTEQFF TGTGCCAGCAGCCAAGGAGAACTAGCTAGGGGCACTGAGCAGTTCTTC
- TRBD2 15 TRBJ2-7 TRBV5-5 CASSSKGLDSYEQYF TGTGCCAGCAGCTCGAAGGGACTAGACTCCTACGAGCAGTACTTC
- - 13 TRBJ1-6 TRBV30 CAWSPPVGSPLHF TGTGCCTGGAGTCCGCCGGTTGGTTCACCCCTCCACTTT
- TRBD1 14 TRBJ1-1 TRBV15 CATSKRTGSTEAFF TGTGCCACCAGCAAAAGGACAGGGTCAACTGAAGCTTTCTTT
once - 13 TRBJ2-2 TRBV30 CAWTKTNTGELFF TGTGCCTGGACTAAAACGAACACCGGGGAGCTGTTTTTT
- - 15 TRBJ2-7 TRBV14 CASSQEQAPSYEQYF TGTGCCAGCAGCCAAGAGCAGGCTCCGTCCTACGAGCAGTACTTC
- TRBD1 15 TRBJ2-7 TRBV4-1 CASSHLTGGGYEQYF TGCGCCAGCAGCCACTTGACAGGGGGCGGCTACGAGCAGTACTTC
few TRBD1 18 TRBJ1-2 TRBV5-6 CASSRASSSRGQGYGYTF TGTGCCAGCAGCCGTGCTTCGTCGTCCAGGGGGCAGGGCTATGGCTACACCTTC
- TRBD2 17 TRBJ2-7 TRBV9 CASSVDDPGLALYEQYF TGTGCCAGCAGCGTAGACGACCCGGGACTAGCGCTCTACGAGCAGTACTTC
- TRBD2 15 TRBJ2-7 TRBV6-1 CASSEALAGAYEQYF TGTGCCAGCAGTGAAGCGCTAGCGGGAGCCTACGAGCAGTACTTC
- TRBD2 15 TRBJ2-1 TRBV7-2 CASRLGGSSYNEQFF TGTGCCAGCAGGCTGGGCGGGAGCTCCTACAATGAGCAGTTCTTC
- - 12 TRBJ2-7 TRBV2 CASSLGHYEQYF TGTGCCAGCAGTCTGGGACACTACGAGCAGTACTTC
- - 12 TRBJ2-7 TRBV7-9 CASSLGTRETFF TGTGCCAGCAGCTTAGGGACAAGGGAAACCTTCTTC
- TRBD2 16 TRBJ2-1 TRBV5-1 CASSLGLAGAYNEQFF TGCGCCAGCAGCTTGGGCCTAGCGGGTGCCTACAATGAGCAGTTCTTC
few TRBD2 15 TRBJ2-7 TRBV5-1 CASSLVAGAVRGVYF TGCGCCAGCAGCCTCGTAGCGGGAGCTGTACGAGGTGTGTACTTC
few - 14 TRBJ2-7 TRBV5-1 CASSSLDSSYEQYF TGCGCCAGCAGCTCCTTAGACAGCTCCTACGAGCAGTACTTC
- - 15 TRBJ2-7 TRBV4-1 CASSQEARTSYEQYF TGCGCCAGCAGCCAAGAGGCCAGGACTTCCTACGAGCAGTACTTC
- - 15 TRBJ2-2 TRBV5-6 CASSLVEADTGELFF TGTGCCAGCAGCTTGGTGGAAGCGGATACCGGGGAGCTGTTTTTT
- TRBD1 14 TRBJ1-1 TRBV11-2 CASSLGQTNTEAFF TGTGCCAGCAGCTTGGGACAGACGAACACTGAAGCTTTCTTT
once TRBD2 15 TRBJ2-1 TRBV27 CASLYLSGRAGEQFF TGTGCCAGCTTGTATCTTAGCGGGAGGGCGGGTGAGCAGTTCTTC
- TRBD1 14 TRBJ1-2 TRBV2 CASSENRDSYGYTF TGTGCCAGCAGTGAAAACAGGGACAGCTATGGCTACACCTTC
- - 13 TRBJ1-2 TRBV21-1 CASSPGTNYGYTF TGTGCCAGCAGCCCGGGGACAAACTATGGCTACACCTTC
- - 13 TRBJ1-2 TRBV10-3 CAISAEGDYGYTF TGTGCCATCAGTGCAGAGGGTGACTATGGCTACACCTTC
- - 19 TRBJ2-7 TRBV18 CASSPMMIAARSYTYEQYF TGTGCCAGCTCACCTATGATGATAGCCGCTCGTTCTTACACCTACGAGCAGTACTTC
- - 13 TRBJ1-5 TRBV28 CASSSPFNQPQHF TGTGCCAGCAGTTCCCCATTCAATCAGCCCCAGCATTTT
- - 14 TRBJ2-2 TRBV7-9 CASRGPSLIGELFF TGTGCCAGCCGCGGCCCGTCCCTGATCGGGGAGCTGTTTTTT
few - 15 TRBJ2-2 TRBV7-9 CASSPRAGVTGELFF TGTGCCAGCAGCCCCCGTGCAGGGGTTACCGGGGAGCTGTTTTTT
- TRBD2 14 TRBJ2-7 TRBV6-5 CASTVSGSNSEQYF TGTGCCAGCACGGTTAGCGGGAGTAACTCCGAGCAGTACTTC
few TRBD1 17 TRBJ2-3 TRBV25-1 CASSVQSTGGRYDTQYF TGTGCCAGCAGTGTCCAGTCTACAGGGGGCAGATATGATACGCAGTATTTT
- - 15 TRBJ2-6 TRBV7-2 CASSPEVSGANVLTF TGTGCCAGCAGCCCGGAGGTCTCTGGGGCCAACGTCCTGACTTTC